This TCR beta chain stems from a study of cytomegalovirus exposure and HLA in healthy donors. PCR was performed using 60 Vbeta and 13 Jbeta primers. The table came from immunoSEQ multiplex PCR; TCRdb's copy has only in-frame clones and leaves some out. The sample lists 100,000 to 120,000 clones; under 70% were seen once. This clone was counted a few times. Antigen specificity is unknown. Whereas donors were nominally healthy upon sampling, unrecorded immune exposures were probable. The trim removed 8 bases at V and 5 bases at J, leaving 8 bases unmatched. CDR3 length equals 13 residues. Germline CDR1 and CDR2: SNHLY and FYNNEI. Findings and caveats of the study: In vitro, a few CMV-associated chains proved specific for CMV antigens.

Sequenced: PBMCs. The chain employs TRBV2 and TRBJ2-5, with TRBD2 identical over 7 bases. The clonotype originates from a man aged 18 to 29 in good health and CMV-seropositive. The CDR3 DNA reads TGTGCCAGCTGGGGCGGGGGACGGGAGACCCAGTACTTC. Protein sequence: CASWGGGRETQYF.